The TCR beta chain described here comes from a study of T-cell reconstitution after alpha-beta-depleted transplantation in children. Germline V gene data show CDR1 as SGHVS and CDR2 as FNYEAQ. CDR3 size: 14 residues. Trimming took 4 bases from V and 5 from J, leaving 12 bases between them. Preparation of the TCRbeta library involved a method that used unique molecular identifiers. TCRdb re-called the PCR reads through MiXCR, storing one row per CDR3 protein. The table records 550,000 to 800,000 distinct CDR3 sequences, less than 15% of them present only once. A remark on this clonotype: Its antigen remains unknown.

Study-wide results and limits: Some patients' high day-60 TCRbeta diversity was traced to surviving recipient T cells and thymic progenitors. At one year after transplant, newly produced T cells mostly accounted for T-cell counts and diversity. It was reported that alpha-beta T cells came from several hundred expanded graft clones (about two months after transplant).

This chain connects TRBV7-6 to TRBJ2-1; unclear D gene. The sequencing here drew on PBMCs, taken before TCRalphabeta/CD19-depleted stem cell transplant. This receptor was obtained from a girl aged 2 to 10 with congenital amegakaryocytic thrombocytopenia, due to receive a stem cell transplant. The CDR3 sequence is CASSSVDRNNEQFF. DNA for the CDR3: TGTGCCAGCAGCTCTGTAGACCGGAACAATGAGCAGTTCTTC.